The rows below give T cell receptor beta chains drawn from one sample of a study of T cell responses to AZD1222 COVID-19 vaccine. TCRdb's copy holds only in-frame clones and misses some; the assay was immunoSEQ multiplex PCR. There are 100,000 or so clones in the sample; about 86% occur only once, and roughly 5.6% lies in the top ten. The sequencing here drew on peripheral blood, taken 28 days after the second AZD1222 dose. These receptors were obtained from an adult who received the AZD1222 COVID-19 vaccine. The CDR3 runs from the conserved cysteine through the conserved F or W. The order of the fields is clone size, V gene, D gene, J gene, CDR3 DNA, CDR3 protein. A D gene is named only where the DNA matches it firmly. Rows may omit the clone size; those that give it use once, few, many or a size class.

once,TRBV7-9,.,TRBJ1-3,TGTGCCAGCAGCTTACCGACATTACAGGGAAACACCATATATTTT,CASSLPTLQGNTIYF
.,TRBV27,.,TRBJ1-2,TGTGCCAGCAGTTTTGAGGGGACATATGGCTACACCTTC,CASSFEGTYGYTF
.,TRBV7-2,.,TRBJ2-7,TGTGCCAGCAGCCCGCCGGGACTCCTCTCCTACGAGCAGTACTTC,CASSPPGLLSYEQYF
.,TRBV19,.,TRBJ1-4,TGTGCCAGTACCCAACGAGCAACTAATGAAAAACTGTTTTTT,CASTQRATNEKLFF
.,TRBV7-9,TRBD2,TRBJ2-1,TGTGCCAGCCTTAGGACTAGCGGTTACAATGAGCAGTTCTTC,CASLRTSGYNEQFF
.,TRBV18,TRBD1,TRBJ2-7,TGTGCCAGCTCACCACCCGGGACAGGGTTCTCCTACGAGCAGTACTTC,CASSPPGTGFSYEQYF
.,TRBV13,.,TRBJ2-5,TGTGCCAGCAGCTTAGCGGGGGGCGCAGAGACCCAGTACTTC,CASSLAGGAETQYF
.,TRBV29-1,.,TRBJ1-2,TGCAGCGCTATTACGCTTACAGGGTTCTATGGCTACACCTTC,CSAITLTGFYGYTF
.,TRBV18,.,TRBJ2-7,TGTGCCAGTAAATTTGGTCCCTACGAGCAGTACTTC,CASKFGPYEQYF
.,TRBV30,.,TRBJ2-2,TGTGCCTGGAGTCCGACGGACAGTTGGACCGGGGAGCTGTTTTTT,CAWSPTDSWTGELFF
.,TRBV28,.,TRBJ2-3,TGTGCCAGCAGTCCGTCGGGCACAGATACGCAGTATTTT,CASSPSGTDTQYF
.,TRBV7-2,TRBD2,TRBJ2-3,TGTGCCAGCAGCCCGGGACTAGCGGGCCCTAGCACAGATACGCAGTATTTT,CASSPGLAGPSTDTQYF
once,TRBV3-1/TRBV3-2,TRBD2,TRBJ2-1,TGTGCCAGCAGCTCGCGACTAGCGGGAGGGCAAGATGAGCAGTTCTTC,CASSSRLAGGQDEQFF
.,TRBV6-2/TRBV6-3,TRBD1,TRBJ1-2,TGTGCCAGCAGTCATTACAGGGGAGATGGCTACACCTTC,CASSHYRGDGYTF
.,TRBV25-1,.,TRBJ1-4,TGTGCCAGCAGACCTAGGACGTCGGCTCCTGAAAAACTGTTTTTT,CASRPRTSAPEKLFF
.,TRBV5-5,TRBD2,TRBJ2-7,TGTGCCAGCAGCTTGACTAGCGGGGTCTCCTACGAGCAGTACTTC,CASSLTSGVSYEQYF
.,TRBV12-5,.,TRBJ2-5,TGTGCTAGTGGTTTTGGTACAACAGGCCCCGGGGAGACCCAGTACTTC,CASGFGTTGPGETQYF
.,TRBV7-2,TRBD1,TRBJ1-5,TGTGCCAGCAGCCATACAGGGGTGAGCCAGCCCCAGCATTTT,CASSHTGVSQPQHF
.,TRBV19,.,TRBJ1-2,TGTGCCAGTAGTATAGTGGGGGCTAACTATGGCTACACCTTC,CASSIVGANYGYTF
.,TRBV6-5,.,TRBJ2-7,TGTGCCAGCAGTTACTCCCGGCAGGGGTTGTACGAGCAGTACTTC,CASSYSRQGLYEQYF
.,TRBV27,.,TRBJ2-7,TGTGCCAGCAGTTTAATCCGGGGGCGGATCGACGAGCAGTACTTC,CASSLIRGRIDEQYF
once,TRBV29-1,TRBD1,TRBJ2-1,TGCAGCGTTGGCCGGGACAGCTCCTACAATGAGCAGTTCTTC,CSVGRDSSYNEQFF
once,TRBV7-3,.,TRBJ2-5,TGTGCCAGCAGCCCGGAGGGGGGACAAGAGACCCAGTACTTC,CASSPEGGQETQYF
.,TRBV7-2,TRBD1,TRBJ1-2,TGTGCCAGCAGCTGGGACAGGGGAAATGGCTACACCTTC,CASSWDRGNGYTF
.,TRBV3-1/TRBV3-2,.,TRBJ2-2,TGTGCCAGCAGCCAAGATCCGCGGTGGGCCGGGGAGCTGTTTTTT,CASSQDPRWAGELFF
.,TRBV7-6,.,TRBJ2-5,TGTGCCAGCAGCTTAGGCGGGGAGGAGGTTTGGCAAGAGACCCAGTACTTC,CASSLGGEEVWQETQYF
.,TRBV14,TRBD1,TRBJ2-2,TGTGCCAGCAGCCCCCGGACAGGGAAGACCGGGGAGCTGTTTTTT,CASSPRTGKTGELFF
.,TRBV15,TRBD1,TRBJ2-3,TGTGCCACCAGCAGAGACAGGACAGGGAGAAATACAGATACGCAGTATTTT,CATSRDRTGRNTDTQYF
.,TRBV19,.,TRBJ2-5,TGTGCCAGTAGTATCGGTCAGGCCCTCGGAGAGACCCAGTACTTC,CASSIGQALGETQYF
.,TRBV5-5,.,TRBJ2-7,TGTGCCAGCAGCTTGGAGTTGGTTACATCCTACGAGCAGTACTTC,CASSLELVTSYEQYF
.,TRBV5-6,.,TRBJ1-5,TGTGCCAGCAGCTTGGAAGGTTTGGATCAGCCCCAGCATTTT,CASSLEGLDQPQHF
.,TRBV25-1,.,TRBJ1-5,TGTGCCAGCAGTGATCTACAGGATCTCAATCAGCCCCAGCATTTT,CASSDLQDLNQPQHF
.,TRBV30,.,TRBJ1-2,TGTGCCTGGGGGGGAGAGGTTAACTATGGCTACACCTTC,CAWGGEVNYGYTF
.,TRBV10-2,.,TRBJ1-6,TGCGCCAGCAGCCAGACCTACCCATATTCACCCCTCCACTTT,CASSQTYPYSPLHF
.,TRBV6-4,TRBD1,TRBJ1-1,TGTGCCAGCAGAAGGACAGGAAACACTGAAGCTTTCTTT,CASRRTGNTEAFF
few,TRBV4-2,.,TRBJ1-5,TGTGCCAGCAGCCAAGACAGGGGATGGAATCAGCCCCAGCATTTT,CASSQDRGWNQPQHF
once,TRBV5-4,.,TRBJ2-3,TGTGCCAGCAGCTTGGTTTTGTATGGAAAGGCGCAGTATTTT,CASSLVLYGKAQYF
.,TRBV19,TRBD2,TRBJ2-1,TGTGCCGGAAAAGGGGGTAGCGGGAGAGGAAATGAGCAGTTCTTC,CAGKGGSGRGNEQFF
.,TRBV6-2/TRBV6-3,.,TRBJ1-4,TGTGCCAGCAGTTTAGGGGGGCCAACTAATGAAAAACTGTTTTTT,CASSLGGPTNEKLFF
.,TRBV3-1/TRBV3-2,.,TRBJ1-4,TGTGCCAGCAGCCAAAGGACAACTAATGAAAAACTGTTTTTT,CASSQRTTNEKLFF
.,TRBV9,.,TRBJ1-1,TGTGCCAGCAGCCCCCCTTGGGGTACCACTGAAGCTTTCTTT,CASSPPWGTTEAFF
once,TRBV18,.,TRBJ1-4,TGTGCCAGCTCACCACCCAGAGCAGGTCGTAATGAAAAACTGTTTTTT,CASSPPRAGRNEKLFF
.,TRBV5-1,TRBD2,TRBJ2-5,TGCGCCAGCAGCTTGCGGGGACTAGCGGGTAGTGGGGAGACCCAGTACTTC,CASSLRGLAGSGETQYF
.,TRBV7-7,TRBD1,TRBJ2-7,TGTGCCAGCAGCCCCCGGACAGGGTGGGCCTACGAGCAGTACTTC,CASSPRTGWAYEQYF
.,TRBV11-3,TRBD1,TRBJ2-1,TGTGCCAGCAGCCAGGGGGACAGTACTAATGAGCAGTTCTTC,CASSQGDSTNEQFF
.,TRBV5-1,.,TRBJ1-4,TGCGCCAGCAGCTTTCGGACAGCCGGGGGTGAAAAACTGTTTTTT,CASSFRTAGGEKLFF
.,TRBV6-2/TRBV6-3,.,TRBJ1-1,TGTGCCAGCAGCCTGGGACGTATTGAAGCTTTCTTT,CASSLGRIEAFF
.,TRBV4-3,TRBD1,TRBJ2-7,TGCGCCAGCAGCCAGATGGGACAGGAAGTCCACGAGCAGTACTTC,CASSQMGQEVHEQYF
.,TRBV28,TRBD2,TRBJ2-3,TGTGCCAGCAGCCTCCTTGGGGAACTAGCGGGAGTCGGAGATACGCAGTATTTT,CASSLLGELAGVGDTQYF
.,TRBV18,.,TRBJ1-2,TGTGCCAGCTCACCTTCGGTATCGCATTGGGACTATGGCTACACCTTC,CASSPSVSHWDYGYTF
.,TRBV19,TRBD1,TRBJ2-7,TGTGCCAGTAGTGCAGGGACAGGGCCATTCTACGAGCAGTACTTC,CASSAGTGPFYEQYF
.,TRBV11-2,.,TRBJ1-4,TGTGCCAGCAGCCCCTATGGCAGTAATGAAAAACTGTTTTTT,CASSPYGSNEKLFF
.,TRBV11-2,.,TRBJ2-1,TGTGCCAGCAGCCCGACGGGCTCATCATTCTCCTACAATGAGCAGTTCTTC,CASSPTGSSFSYNEQFF
.,TRBV12-3/TRBV12-4,.,TRBJ1-1,TGTGCCAGCAGTTTACAGGGTCGAGCTTTCTTT,CASSLQGRAFF
.,TRBV7-2,.,TRBJ2-7,TGTGCCAGCAGGTGGGCTTCAACCTACGAGCAGTACTTC,CASRWASTYEQYF
.,TRBV28,.,TRBJ1-5,TGTGCCAGCAGTTTAGTTCAGGGAGGTCAGCCCCAGCATTTT,CASSLVQGGQPQHF
.,TRBV18,.,TRBJ1-1,TGTGCCAGCTCACCACCCCCGGGGCCCCCAGGCACTGAAGCTTTCTTT,CASSPPPGPPGTEAFF
.,TRBV7-9,.,TRBJ1-2,TGTGCCAGCAGCTTAGACGGAACCTATGGCTACACCTTC,CASSLDGTYGYTF
.,TRBV6-5,.,TRBJ1-1,TGTGCCAGCAGCCGACCTGAGATGAACACTGAAGCTTTCTTT,CASSRPEMNTEAFF